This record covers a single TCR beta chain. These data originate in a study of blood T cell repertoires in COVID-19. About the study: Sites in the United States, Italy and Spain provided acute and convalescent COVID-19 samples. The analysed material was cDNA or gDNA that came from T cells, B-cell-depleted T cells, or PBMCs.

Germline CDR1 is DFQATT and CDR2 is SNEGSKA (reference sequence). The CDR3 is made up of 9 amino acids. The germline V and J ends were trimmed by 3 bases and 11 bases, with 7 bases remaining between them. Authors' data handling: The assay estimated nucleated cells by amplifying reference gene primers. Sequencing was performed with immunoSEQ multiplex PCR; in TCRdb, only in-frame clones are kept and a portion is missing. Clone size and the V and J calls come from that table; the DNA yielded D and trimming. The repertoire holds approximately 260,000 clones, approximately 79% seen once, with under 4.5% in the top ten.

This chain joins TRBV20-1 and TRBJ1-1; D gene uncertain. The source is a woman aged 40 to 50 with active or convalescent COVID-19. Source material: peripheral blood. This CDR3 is CSASGSAFF. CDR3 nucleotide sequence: TGCAGTGCTAGTGGTAGCGCTTTCTTT.